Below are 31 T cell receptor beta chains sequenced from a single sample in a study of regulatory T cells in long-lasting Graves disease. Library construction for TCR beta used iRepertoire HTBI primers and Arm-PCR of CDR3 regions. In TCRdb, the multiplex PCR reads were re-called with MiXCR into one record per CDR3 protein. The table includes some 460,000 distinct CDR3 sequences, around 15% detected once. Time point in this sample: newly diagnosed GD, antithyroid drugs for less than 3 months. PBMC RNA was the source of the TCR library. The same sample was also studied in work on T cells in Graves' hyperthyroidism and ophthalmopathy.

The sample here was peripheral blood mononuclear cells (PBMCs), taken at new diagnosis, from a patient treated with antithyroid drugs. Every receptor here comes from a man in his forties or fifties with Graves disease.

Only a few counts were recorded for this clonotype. CDR3 in DNA: TGTGCCAGCAGCCAAGATCCGGGGGCGAACTACGAGCAGTACTTC. It is translated as CASSQDPGANYEQYF. V usage is TRBV3-1 and J usage is TRBJ2-7, with D possibly called TRBD1 or TRBD2 (6 bases each). The CDR3 consists of 15 residues. Germline CDR1 is LGHDT and CDR2 is YNNKEL (reference sequence). Between the trimmed V and J ends, which lost 0 bases and 3 bases, there was a span of 12 bases.

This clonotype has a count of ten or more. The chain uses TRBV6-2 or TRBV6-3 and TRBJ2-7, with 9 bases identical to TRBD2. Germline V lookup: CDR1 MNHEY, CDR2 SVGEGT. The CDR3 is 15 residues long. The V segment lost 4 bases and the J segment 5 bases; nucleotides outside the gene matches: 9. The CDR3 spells CASSSWTSVRNEQYF. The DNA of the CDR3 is TGTGCCAGCAGTTCATGGACTAGCGTGAGAAACGAGCAGTACTTC.

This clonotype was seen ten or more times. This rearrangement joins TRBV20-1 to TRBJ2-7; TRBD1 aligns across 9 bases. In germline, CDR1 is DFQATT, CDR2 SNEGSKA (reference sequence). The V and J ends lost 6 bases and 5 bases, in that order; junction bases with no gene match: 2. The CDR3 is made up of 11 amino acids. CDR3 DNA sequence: TGCAGTGCGGGACAGGGTAACGAGCAGTACTTC. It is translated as CSAGQGNEQYF.

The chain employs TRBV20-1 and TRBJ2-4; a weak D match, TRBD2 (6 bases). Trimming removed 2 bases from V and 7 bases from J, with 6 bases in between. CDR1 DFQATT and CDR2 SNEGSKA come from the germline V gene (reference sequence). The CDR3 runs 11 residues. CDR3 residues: CSARLANIQYF. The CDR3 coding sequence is TGCAGTGCTAGACTAGCGAACATTCAGTACTTC.

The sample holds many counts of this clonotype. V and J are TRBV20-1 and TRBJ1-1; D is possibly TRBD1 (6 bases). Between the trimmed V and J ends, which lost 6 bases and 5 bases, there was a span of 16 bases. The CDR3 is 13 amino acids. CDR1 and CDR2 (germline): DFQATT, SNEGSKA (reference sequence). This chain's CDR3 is CSARRGLWTEAFF. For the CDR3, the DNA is TGCAGTGCCAGACGGGGGCTATGGACTGAAGCTTTCTTT.

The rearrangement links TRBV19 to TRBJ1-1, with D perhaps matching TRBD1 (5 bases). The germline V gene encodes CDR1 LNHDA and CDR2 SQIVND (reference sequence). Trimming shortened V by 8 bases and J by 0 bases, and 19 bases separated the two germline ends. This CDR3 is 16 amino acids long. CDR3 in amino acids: CASSPTVTNMNTEAFF. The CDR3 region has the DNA TGTGCCAGTTCGCCGACAGTGACAAATATGAACACTGAAGCTTTCTTT.

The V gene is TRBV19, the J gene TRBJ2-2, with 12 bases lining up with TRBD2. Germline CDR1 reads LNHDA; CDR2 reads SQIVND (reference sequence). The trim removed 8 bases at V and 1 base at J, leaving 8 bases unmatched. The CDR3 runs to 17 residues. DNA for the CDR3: TGTGCCAGTGGACTAGCGGGAACTTCAATGAACACCGGGGAGCTGTTTTTT. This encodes CASGLAGTSMNTGELFF.

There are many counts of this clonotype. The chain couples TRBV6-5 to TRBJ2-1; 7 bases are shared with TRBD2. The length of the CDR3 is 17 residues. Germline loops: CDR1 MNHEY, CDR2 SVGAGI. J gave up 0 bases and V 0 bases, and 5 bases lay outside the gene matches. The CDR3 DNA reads TGTGCCAGCAGTTACTCACTGGGCGGGAGCTCCTACAATGAGCAGTTCTTC. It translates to CASSYSLGGSSYNEQFF.

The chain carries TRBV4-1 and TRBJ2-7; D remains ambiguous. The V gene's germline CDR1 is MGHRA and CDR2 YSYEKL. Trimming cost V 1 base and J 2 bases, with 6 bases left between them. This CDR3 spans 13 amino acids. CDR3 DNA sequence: TGCGCCAGCAGCCAAGTTGGTACCTACGAGCAGTACTTC. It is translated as CASSQVGTYEQYF.

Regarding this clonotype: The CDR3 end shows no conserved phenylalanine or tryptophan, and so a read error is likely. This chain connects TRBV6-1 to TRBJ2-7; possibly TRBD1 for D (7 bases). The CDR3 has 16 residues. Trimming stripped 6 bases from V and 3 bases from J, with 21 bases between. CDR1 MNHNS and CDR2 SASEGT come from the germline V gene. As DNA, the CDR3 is TGTGCCAGCAGGATTGCGTCAGGGGGGACTGTCTACGAGCAGTACCTC. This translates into CASRIASGGTVYEQYL.

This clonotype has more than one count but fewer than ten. CDR3 sequence reads: CASSLDFGATELFF. In nucleotides, the CDR3 is TGTGCCAGCAGCTTAGATTTCGGCGCGACGGAGCTGTTTTTT. The V gene is TRBV11-3, the J gene TRBJ2-2; D uncertain. Trimming stripped 0 bases from V and 10 bases from J, with 12 bases between. The CDR3 is made up of 14 amino acids. Germline values: CDR1 SGHNT, CDR2 YENEEA.

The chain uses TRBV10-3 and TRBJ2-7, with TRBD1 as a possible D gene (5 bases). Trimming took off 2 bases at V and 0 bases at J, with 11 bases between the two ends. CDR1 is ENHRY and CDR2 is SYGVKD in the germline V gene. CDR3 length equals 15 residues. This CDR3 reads CAISETGVPSYEQYF. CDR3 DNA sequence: TGTGCCATCAGTGAGACAGGTGTCCCCTCCTACGAGCAGTACTTC.

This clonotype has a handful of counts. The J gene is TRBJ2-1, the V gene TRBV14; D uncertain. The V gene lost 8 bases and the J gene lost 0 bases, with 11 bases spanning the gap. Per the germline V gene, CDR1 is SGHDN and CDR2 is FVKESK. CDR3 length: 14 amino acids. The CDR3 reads CASRPQSSYNEQFF. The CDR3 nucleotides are TGTGCCAGCCGGCCGCAAAGCTCCTACAATGAGCAGTTCTTC.

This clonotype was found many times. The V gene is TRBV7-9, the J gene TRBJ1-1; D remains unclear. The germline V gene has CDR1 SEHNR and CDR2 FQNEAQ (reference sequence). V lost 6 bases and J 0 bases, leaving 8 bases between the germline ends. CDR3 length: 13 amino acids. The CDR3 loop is CASSSTVNTEAFF. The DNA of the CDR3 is TGTGCCAGCAGTTCGACGGTGAACACTGAAGCTTTCTTT.

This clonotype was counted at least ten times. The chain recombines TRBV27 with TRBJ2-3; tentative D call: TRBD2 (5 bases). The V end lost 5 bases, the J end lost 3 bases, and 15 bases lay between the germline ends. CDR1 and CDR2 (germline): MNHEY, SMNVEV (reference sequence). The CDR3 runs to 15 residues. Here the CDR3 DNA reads TGTGCCAGCAGTCTAATTCGCCGGGGAACAGATACGCAGTATTTT. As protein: CASSLIRRGTDTQYF.

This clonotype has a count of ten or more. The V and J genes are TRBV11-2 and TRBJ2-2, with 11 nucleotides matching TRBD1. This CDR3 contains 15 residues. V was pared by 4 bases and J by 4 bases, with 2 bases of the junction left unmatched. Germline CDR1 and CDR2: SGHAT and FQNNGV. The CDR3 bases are TGTGCCAGCAGCTGGACAGGGGGCGCCACCGGGGAGCTGTTTTTT. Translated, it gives CASSWTGGATGELFF.

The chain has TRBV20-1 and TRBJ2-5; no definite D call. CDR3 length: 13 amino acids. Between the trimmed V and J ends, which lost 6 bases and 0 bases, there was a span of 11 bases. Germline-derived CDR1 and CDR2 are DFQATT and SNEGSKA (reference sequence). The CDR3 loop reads CSASRTYQETQYF. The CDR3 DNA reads TGCAGTGCCAGCCGAACGTACCAAGAGACCCAGTACTTC.

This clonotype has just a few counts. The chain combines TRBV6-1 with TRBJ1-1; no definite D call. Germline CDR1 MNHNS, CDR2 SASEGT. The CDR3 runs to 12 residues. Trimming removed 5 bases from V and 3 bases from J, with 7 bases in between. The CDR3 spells CASSHQDTEAFF. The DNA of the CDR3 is TGTGCCAGCAGTCACCAGGACACTGAAGCTTTCTTT.

DNA for the CDR3: TGTGCCAGCACCTACGGGACAGGGCGCGAGCAGTACTTC. It codes for CASTYGTGREQYF. The rearrangement joins TRBV5-6 to TRBJ2-7; 9 bases are shared with TRBD1. V shed 6 bases and J 6 bases; nucleotides not matched to a gene: 7. Germline lookup yields CDR1 SGHDT and CDR2 YYEEEE. The CDR3 covers 13 residues.

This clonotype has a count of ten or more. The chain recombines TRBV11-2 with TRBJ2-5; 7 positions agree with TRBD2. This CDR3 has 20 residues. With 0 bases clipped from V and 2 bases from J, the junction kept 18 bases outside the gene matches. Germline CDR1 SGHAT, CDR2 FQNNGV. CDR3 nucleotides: TGTGCCAGCAGCTTAGAGCCGGGGAGCCTAGCGGAGCTTGGACAAGAGACCCAGTACTTC. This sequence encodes CASSLEPGSLAELGQETQYF.

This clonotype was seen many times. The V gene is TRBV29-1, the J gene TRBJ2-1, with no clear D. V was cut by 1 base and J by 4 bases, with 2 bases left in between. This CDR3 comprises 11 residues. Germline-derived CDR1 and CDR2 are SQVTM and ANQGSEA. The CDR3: CSVEGYNEQFF. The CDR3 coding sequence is TGCAGCGTTGAAGGGTACAATGAGCAGTTCTTC.

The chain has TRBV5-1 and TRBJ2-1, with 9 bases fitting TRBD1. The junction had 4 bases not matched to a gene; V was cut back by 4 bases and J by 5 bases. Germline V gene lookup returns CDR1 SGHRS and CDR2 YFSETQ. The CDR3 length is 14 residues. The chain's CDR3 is CASSAGQGNNEQFF. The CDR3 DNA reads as TGCGCCAGCAGCGCCGGACAGGGGAACAATGAGCAGTTCTTC.

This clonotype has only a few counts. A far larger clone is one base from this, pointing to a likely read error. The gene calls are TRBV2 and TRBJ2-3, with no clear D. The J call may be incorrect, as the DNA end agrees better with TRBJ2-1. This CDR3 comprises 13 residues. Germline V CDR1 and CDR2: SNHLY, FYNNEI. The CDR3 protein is CASSEDRLNKQFF. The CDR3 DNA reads TGTGCCAGCAGTGAGGATAGATTAAATAAGCAGTTCTTC.

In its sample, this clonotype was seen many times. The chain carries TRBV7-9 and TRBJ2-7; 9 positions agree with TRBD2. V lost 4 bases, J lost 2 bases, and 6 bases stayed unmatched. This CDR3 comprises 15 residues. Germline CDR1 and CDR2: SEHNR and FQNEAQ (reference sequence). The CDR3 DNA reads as TGTGCCAGCAGCTCGACTAGCGGAGAACCCTACGAGCAGTACTTC. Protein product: CASSSTSGEPYEQYF.

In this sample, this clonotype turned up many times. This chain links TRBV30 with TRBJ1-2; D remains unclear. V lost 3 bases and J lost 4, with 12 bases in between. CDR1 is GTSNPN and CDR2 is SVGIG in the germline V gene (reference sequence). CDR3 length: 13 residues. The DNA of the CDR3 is TGTGCCTGGAGCGCGCGTACGGCCTATGGCTACACCTTC. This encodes CAWSARTAYGYTF.

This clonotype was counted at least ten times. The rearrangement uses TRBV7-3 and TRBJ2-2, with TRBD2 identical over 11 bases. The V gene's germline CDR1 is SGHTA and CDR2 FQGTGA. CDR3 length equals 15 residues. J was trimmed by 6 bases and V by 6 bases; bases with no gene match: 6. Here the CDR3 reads CASSPSGRQAGELFF. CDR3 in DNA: TGTGCCAGCAGTCCTAGCGGGAGGCAAGCCGGGGAGCTGTTTTTT.

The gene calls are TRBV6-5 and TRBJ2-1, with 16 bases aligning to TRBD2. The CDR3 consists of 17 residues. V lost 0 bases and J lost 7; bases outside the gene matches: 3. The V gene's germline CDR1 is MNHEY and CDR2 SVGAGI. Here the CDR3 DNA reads TGTGCCAGCAGTTACTCCGGGACTAGCGGGAGGGGGAATGAGCAGTTCTTC. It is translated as CASSYSGTSGRGNEQFF.

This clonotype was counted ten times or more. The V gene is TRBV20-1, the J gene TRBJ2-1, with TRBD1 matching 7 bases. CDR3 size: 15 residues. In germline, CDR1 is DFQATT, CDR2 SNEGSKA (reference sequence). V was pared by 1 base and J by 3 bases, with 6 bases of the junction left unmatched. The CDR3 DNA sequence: TGCAGTGCTAGAGTCCCGGGACAGCACTACAATGAGCAGTTCTTC. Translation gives CSARVPGQHYNEQFF.

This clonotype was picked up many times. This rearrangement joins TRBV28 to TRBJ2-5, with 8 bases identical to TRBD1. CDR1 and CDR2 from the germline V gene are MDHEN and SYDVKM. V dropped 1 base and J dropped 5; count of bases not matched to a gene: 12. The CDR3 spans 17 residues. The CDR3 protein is CASSLSLEDRVDETQYF. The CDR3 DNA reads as TGTGCCAGCAGTTTATCCCTTGAGGACAGGGTAGACGAGACCCAGTACTTC.

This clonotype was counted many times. For the CDR3, the DNA is TGTGCCTGGAGTGTACGCGAAGGCAATGAGCAGTTCTTC. It encodes CAWSVREGNEQFF. The chain carries TRBV30 and TRBJ2-1; D is unclear. Germline V lookup: CDR1 GTSNPN, CDR2 SVGIG (reference sequence). V lost 0 bases and J 6 bases, leaving 9 bases between the germline ends. The CDR3 spans 13 residues.

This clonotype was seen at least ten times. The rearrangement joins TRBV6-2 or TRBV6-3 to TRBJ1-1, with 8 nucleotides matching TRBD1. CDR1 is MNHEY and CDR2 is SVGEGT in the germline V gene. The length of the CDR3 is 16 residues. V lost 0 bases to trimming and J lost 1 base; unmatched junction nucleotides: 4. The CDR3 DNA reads TGTGCCAGCAGTTACTCGAGGACAGGGAGGAACACTGAAGCTTTCTTT. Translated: CASSYSRTGRNTEAFF.